This T cell receptor (beta chain) originates from a study of response to subunit inactivated influenza vaccine. This clonotype was observed a few times. The CDR3 is 18 residues long. The ends lost 2 bases at V and 1 base at J; junction bases unmatched: 8. Germline values: CDR1 ENHRY, CDR2 SYGVKD. TCRdb reprocessed the RT-PCR reads with MiXCR, giving one entry per CDR3 protein. Of about 520,000 distinct CDR3 sequences in the sample, approximately 7.3% were seen once. This rearrangement joins TRBV10-3 to TRBJ2-3, with TRBD2 matching 11 bases. The sequence was obtained from a man aged 50-75 years who received an inactivated influenza vaccine. The sample in question was PBMCs from blood, obtained around 25 months after vaccination. CDR3 nucleotides: TGTGCCATCAGTGAGCGTATAGCGGGGGGGCCTCGCACAGATACGCAGTATTTT. Translating it yields CAISERIAGGPRTDTQYF.